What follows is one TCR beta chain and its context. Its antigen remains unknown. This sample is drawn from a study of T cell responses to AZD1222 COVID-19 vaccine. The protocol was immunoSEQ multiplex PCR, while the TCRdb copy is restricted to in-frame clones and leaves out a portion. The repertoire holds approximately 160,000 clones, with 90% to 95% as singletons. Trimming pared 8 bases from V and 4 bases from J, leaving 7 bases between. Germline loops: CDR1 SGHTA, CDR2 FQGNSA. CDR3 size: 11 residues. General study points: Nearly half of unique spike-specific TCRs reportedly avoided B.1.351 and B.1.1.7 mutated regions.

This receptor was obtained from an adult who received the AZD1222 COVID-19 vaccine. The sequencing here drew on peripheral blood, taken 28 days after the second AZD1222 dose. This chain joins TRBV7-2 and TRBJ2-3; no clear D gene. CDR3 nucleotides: TGTGCCAGCCCCCAAGCAGATACGCAGTATTTT. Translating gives CASPQADTQYF.